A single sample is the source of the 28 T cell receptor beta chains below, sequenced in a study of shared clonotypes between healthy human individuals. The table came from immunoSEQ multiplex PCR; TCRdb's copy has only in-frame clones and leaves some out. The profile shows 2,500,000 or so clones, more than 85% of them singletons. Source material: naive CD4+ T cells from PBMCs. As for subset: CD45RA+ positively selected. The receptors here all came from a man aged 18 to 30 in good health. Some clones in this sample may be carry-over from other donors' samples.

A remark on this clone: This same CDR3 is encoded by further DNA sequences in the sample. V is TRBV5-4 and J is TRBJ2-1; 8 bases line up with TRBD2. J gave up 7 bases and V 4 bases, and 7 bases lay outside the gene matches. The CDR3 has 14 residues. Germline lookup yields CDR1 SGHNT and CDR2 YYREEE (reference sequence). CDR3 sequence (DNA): TGTGCCAGCAGCCTAGGACTAGCTTCGAATGAGCAGTTCTTC. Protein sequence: CASSLGLASNEQFF.

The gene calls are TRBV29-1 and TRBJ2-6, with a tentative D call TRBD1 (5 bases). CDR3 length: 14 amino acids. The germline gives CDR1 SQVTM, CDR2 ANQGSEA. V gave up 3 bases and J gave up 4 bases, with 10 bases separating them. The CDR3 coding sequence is TGCAGCGTTGAGGCCAGGGCCGGGGCCAACGTCCTGACTTTC. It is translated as CSVEARAGANVLTF.

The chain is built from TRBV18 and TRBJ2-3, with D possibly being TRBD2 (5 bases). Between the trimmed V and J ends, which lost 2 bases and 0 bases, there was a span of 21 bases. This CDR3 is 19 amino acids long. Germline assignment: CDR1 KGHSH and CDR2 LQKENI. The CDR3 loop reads CASSPSLLASPSSTDTQYF. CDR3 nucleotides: TGTGCCAGCTCACCAAGTTTGCTAGCTAGCCCGAGCAGCACAGATACGCAGTATTTT.

The CDR3 here is CASRTTGGWETQYF. The CDR3 DNA reads as TGTGCCAGCAGGACGACAGGGGGCTGGGAGACCCAGTACTTC. This chain uses TRBV28 with TRBJ2-5; 10 nucleotides align to TRBD1. The CDR3 extends over 14 amino acids. Germline V CDR1 and CDR2: MDHEN, SYDVKM. V dropped 6 bases and J dropped 5; count of bases not matched to a gene: 6.

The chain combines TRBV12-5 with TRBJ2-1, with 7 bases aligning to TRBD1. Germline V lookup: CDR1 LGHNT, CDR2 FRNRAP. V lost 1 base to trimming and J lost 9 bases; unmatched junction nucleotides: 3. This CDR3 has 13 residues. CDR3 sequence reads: CASGLAYRGEQFF. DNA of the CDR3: TGTGCTAGTGGTTTGGCTTACAGGGGTGAGCAGTTCTTC.

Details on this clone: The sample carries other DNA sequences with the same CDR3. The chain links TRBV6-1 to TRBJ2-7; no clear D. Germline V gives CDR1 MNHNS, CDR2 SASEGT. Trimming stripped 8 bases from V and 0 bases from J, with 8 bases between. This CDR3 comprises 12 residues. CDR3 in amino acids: CASRSYSYEQYF. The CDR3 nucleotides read TGTGCCAGCCGGTCCTACTCCTACGAGCAGTACTTC.

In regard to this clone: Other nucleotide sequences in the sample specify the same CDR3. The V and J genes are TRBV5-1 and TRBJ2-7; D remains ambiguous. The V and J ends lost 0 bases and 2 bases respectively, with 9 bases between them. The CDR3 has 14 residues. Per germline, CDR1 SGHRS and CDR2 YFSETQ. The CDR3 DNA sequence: TGCGCCAGCAGCTTGGTCGGTACCCCCTACGAGCAGTACTTC. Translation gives CASSLVGTPYEQYF.

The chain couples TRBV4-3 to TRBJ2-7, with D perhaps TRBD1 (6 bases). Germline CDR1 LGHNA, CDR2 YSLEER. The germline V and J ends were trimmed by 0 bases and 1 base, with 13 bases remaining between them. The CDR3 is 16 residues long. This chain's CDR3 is CASSQDRGRGSYEQYF. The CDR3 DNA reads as TGCGCCAGCAGCCAAGATAGGGGCAGGGGATCCTACGAGCAGTACTTC.

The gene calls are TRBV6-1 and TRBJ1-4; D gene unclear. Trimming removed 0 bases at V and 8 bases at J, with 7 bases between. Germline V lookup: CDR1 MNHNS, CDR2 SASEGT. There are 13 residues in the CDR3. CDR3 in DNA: TGTGCCAGCAGTGAAGCGACCCCCGAAAAACTGTTTTTT. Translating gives CASSEATPEKLFF.

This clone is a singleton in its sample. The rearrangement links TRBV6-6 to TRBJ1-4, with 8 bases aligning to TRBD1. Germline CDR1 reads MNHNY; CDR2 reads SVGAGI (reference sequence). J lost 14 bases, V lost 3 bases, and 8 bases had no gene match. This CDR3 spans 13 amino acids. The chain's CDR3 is CASSYRQGAQLFF. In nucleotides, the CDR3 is TGTGCCAGCAGTTATAGGCAGGGGGCTCAGCTGTTTTTT.

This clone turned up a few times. The CDR3 sequence: CASSEVRGQNEKLFF. CDR3 in DNA: TGTGCCAGCAGTGAAGTTAGGGGGCAGAATGAAAAACTGTTTTTT. The chain carries TRBV6-1 and TRBJ1-4, with 7 nucleotides matching TRBD1. Germline V lookup: CDR1 MNHNS, CDR2 SASEGT. The trim removed 1 base at V and 5 bases at J, leaving 4 bases unmatched. CDR3 size: 15 residues.

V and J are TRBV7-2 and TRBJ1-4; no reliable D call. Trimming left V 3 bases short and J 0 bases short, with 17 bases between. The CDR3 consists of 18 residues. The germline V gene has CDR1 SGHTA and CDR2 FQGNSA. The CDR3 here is CASSFSLAGTTTNEKLFF. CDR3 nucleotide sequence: TGTGCCAGCAGCTTTAGTCTTGCGGGCACCACAACTAATGAAAAACTGTTTTTT.

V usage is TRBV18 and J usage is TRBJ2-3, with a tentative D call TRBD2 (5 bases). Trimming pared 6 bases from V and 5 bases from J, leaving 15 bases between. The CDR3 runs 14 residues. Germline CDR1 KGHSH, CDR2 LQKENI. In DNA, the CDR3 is TGTGCCAGCTCTCCCGCGAGGGCGGGAGATACGCAGTATTTT. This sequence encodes CASSPARAGDTQYF.

CDR3 amino acids: CASSPDRLGTEAFF. For the CDR3, the DNA is TGCGCCAGCAGCCCCGACAGGTTGGGCACTGAAGCTTTCTTT. The chain carries TRBV5-1 and TRBJ1-1; D is possibly TRBD1 (6 bases). The CDR3 spans 14 residues. Per the germline V gene, CDR1 is SGHRS and CDR2 is YFSETQ. Between the trimmed V and J ends, which lost 4 bases and 4 bases, there was a span of 14 bases.

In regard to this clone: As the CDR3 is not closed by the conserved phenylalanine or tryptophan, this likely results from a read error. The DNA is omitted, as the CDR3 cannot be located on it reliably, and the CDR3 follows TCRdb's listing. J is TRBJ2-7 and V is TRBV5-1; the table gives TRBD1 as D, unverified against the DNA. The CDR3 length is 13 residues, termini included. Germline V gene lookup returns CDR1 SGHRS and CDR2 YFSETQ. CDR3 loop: CATAFSVELFPGN.

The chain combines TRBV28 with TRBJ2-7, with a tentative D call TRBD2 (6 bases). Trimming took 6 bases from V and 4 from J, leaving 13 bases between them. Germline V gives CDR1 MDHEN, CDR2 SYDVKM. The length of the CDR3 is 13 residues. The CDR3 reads CASSTGGYYEQYF. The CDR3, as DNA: TGTGCCAGCAGCACCGGGGGATATTACGAGCAGTACTTC.

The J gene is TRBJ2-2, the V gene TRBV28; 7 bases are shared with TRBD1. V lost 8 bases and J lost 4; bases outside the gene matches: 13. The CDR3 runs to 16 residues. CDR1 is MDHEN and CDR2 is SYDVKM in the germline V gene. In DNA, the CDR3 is TGTGCCAGCCGTTCCGAGGGGGCCGTTTTCACCGGGGAGCTGTTTTTT. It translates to CASRSEGAVFTGELFF. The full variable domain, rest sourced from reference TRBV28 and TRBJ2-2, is DVKVTQSSRYLVKRTGEKVFLECVQDMDHENMFWYRQDPGLGLRLIYFSYDVKMKEKGDIPEGYSVSREKKERFSLILESASTNQTSMYLCASRSEGAVFTGELFFGEGSRLTVL.

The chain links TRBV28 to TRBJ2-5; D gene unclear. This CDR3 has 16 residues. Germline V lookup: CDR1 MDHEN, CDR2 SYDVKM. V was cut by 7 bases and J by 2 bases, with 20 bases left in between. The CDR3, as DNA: TGTGCCAGCACCCAATCCCCGTGGGCAGGACAAGAGACCCAGTACTTC. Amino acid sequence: CASTQSPWAGQETQYF.

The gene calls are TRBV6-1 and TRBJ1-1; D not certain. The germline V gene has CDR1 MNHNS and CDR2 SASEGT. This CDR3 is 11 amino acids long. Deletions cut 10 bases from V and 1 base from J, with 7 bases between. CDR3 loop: CATVGNTEAFF. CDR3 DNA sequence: TGTGCCACCGTCGGGAACACTGAAGCTTTCTTT.

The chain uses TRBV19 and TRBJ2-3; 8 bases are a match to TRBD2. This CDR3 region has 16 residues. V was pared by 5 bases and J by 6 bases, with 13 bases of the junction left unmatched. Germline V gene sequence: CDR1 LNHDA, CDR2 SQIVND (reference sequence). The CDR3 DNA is TGTGCCAGTAGTGATCGGGGGCGGGAGGTACGGGATACGCAGTATTTT. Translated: CASSDRGREVRDTQYF.

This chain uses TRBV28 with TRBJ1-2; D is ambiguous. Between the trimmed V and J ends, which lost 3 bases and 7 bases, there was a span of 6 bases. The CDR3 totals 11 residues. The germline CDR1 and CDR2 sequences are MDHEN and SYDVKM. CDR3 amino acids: CASSLDVGYTF. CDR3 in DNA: TGTGCCAGCAGTTTGGATGTTGGCTACACCTTC.

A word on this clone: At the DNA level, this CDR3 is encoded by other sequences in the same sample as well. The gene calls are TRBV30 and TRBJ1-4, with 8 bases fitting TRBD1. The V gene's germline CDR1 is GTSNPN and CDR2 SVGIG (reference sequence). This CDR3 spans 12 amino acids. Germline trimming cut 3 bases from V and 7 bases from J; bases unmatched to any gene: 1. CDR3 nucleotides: TGTGCCTGGAGAACAGGGGGTGAAAAACTGTTTTTT. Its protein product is CAWRTGGEKLFF. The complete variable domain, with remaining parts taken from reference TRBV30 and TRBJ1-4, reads SQTIHQWPATLVQPVGSPLSLECTVEGTSNPNLYWYRQAAGRGLQLLFYSVGIGQISSEVPQNLSASRPQDRQFILSSKKLLLSDSGFYLCAWRTGGEKLFFGSGTQLSVL.

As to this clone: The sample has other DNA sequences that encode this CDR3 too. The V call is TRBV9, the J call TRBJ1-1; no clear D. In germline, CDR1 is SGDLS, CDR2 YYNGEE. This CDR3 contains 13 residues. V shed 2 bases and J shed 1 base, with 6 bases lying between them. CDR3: CASSVEGNTEAFF. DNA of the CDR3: TGTGCCAGCAGCGTGGAGGGGAACACTGAAGCTTTCTTT.

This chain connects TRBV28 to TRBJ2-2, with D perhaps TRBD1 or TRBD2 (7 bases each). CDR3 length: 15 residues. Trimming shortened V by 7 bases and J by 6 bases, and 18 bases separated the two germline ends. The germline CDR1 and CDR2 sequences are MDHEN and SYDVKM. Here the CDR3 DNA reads TGTGCCAGCACCCTCCCCAGGGGGAGGGCCGGGGAGCTGTTTTTT. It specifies CASTLPRGRAGELFF.

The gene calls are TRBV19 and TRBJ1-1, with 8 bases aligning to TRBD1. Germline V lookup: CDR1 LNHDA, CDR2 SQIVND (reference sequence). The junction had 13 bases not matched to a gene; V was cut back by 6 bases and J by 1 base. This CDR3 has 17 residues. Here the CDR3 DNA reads TGTGCCAGTAGACCCCGGGCAGGGGGCCTACCGAACACTGAAGCTTTCTTT. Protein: CASRPRAGGLPNTEAFF.

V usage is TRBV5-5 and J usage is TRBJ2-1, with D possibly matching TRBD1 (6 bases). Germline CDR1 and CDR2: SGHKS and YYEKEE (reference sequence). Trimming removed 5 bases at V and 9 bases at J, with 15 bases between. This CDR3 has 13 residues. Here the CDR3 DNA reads TGTGCCAGCAGGATTCATACAGGGCCTGAGCAGTTCTTC. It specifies CASRIHTGPEQFF.

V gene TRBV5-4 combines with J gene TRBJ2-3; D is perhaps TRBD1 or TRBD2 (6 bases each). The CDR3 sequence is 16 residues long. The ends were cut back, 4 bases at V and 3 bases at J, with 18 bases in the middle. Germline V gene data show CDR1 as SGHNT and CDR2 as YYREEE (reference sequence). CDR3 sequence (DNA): TGTGCCAGCAGCCCTAAGGGGGGAGCGCAGACAGATACGCAGTATTTT. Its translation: CASSPKGGAQTDTQYF.

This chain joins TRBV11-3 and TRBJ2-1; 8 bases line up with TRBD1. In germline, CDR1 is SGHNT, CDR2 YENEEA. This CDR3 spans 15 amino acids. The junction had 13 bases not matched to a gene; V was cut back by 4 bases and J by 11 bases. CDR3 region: CASSSDREVNHQQFF. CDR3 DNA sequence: TGTGCCAGCAGCTCGGACAGGGAGGTCAATCATCAGCAGTTCTTC.